The rows below give T cell receptor beta chains drawn from one sample of a study of cytomegalovirus exposure and HLA in healthy donors. TCRdb's table, derived via immunoSEQ multiplex PCR, lists solely in-frame clones and lacks some. The sample includes about 190,000 clones, 65% to 75% of them seen just once. Source material: PBMCs. These receptors were obtained from a man younger than 40 in good health and CMV-seropositive. Both conserved end residues are part of each CDR3. D genes are given only for firm matches. Size is omitted from some rows. Given values are once, few, many or a class for expanded clones.

abundance: few
v_gene: TRBV10-3
j_gene: TRBJ2-3
d_gene: TRBD1
CDR3aa: CATSLQGGQGADTQYF
CDR3nt: TGTGCCACCAGCCTACAGGGGGGACAGGGGGCAGATACGCAGTATTTT

abundance: NA
v_gene: TRBV7-9
j_gene: TRBJ2-7
d_gene: NA
CDR3aa: CSSSLPKATGQDEQYF
CDR3nt: TGTTCCAGCAGCTTACCTAAAGCGACAGGCCAGGACGAGCAGTACTTC

abundance: NA
v_gene: TRBV5-8
j_gene: TRBJ2-7
d_gene: TRBD2
CDR3aa: CASSSLAGEGYEQYF
CDR3nt: TGTGCCAGCAGCTCACTAGCGGGGGAGGGCTACGAGCAGTACTTC

abundance: NA
v_gene: TRBV6-6
j_gene: TRBJ2-5
d_gene: NA
CDR3aa: CASSYSQGTHETQYF
CDR3nt: TGTGCCAGCAGTTACTCTCAGGGGACCCACGAGACCCAGTACTTC

abundance: NA
v_gene: TRBV15
j_gene: TRBJ1-1
d_gene: TRBD1
CDR3aa: CATSRGFGRGQSEAFF
CDR3nt: TGTGCCACCAGCAGAGGGTTCGGCAGGGGGCAATCTGAAGCTTTCTTT

abundance: NA
v_gene: TRBV2
j_gene: TRBJ1-2
d_gene: TRBD1
CDR3aa: CASRRQGADGYTF
CDR3nt: TGTGCCAGCAGGCGACAGGGGGCTGATGGCTACACCTTC

abundance: NA
v_gene: TRBV5-1
j_gene: TRBJ2-7
d_gene: TRBD1
CDR3aa: CASSLGQRVDEQYF
CDR3nt: TGCGCCAGTAGCTTGGGACAGAGAGTAGACGAGCAGTACTTC

abundance: NA
v_gene: TRBV6-1
j_gene: TRBJ1-6
d_gene: NA
CDR3aa: CASRESPGLVNSPLHF
CDR3nt: TGTGCCAGCAGAGAATCACCGGGACTAGTTAATTCACCCCTCCACTTT

abundance: NA
v_gene: TRBV5-1
j_gene: TRBJ1-2
d_gene: NA
CDR3aa: CASREGDNYGYTF
CDR3nt: TGCGCCAGCAGAGAAGGGGATAACTATGGCTACACCTTC

abundance: once
v_gene: TRBV9
j_gene: TRBJ2-2
d_gene: NA
CDR3aa: CASSVEAGNTGELFF
CDR3nt: TGTGCCAGCAGCGTAGAAGCGGGGAACACCGGGGAGCTGTTTTTT

abundance: NA
v_gene: TRBV27
j_gene: TRBJ2-2
d_gene: NA
CDR3aa: CASSLGGTGELFF
CDR3nt: TGTGCCAGCAGTTTGGGAGGCACCGGGGAGCTGTTTTTT

abundance: NA
v_gene: TRBV4-3
j_gene: TRBJ1-2
d_gene: NA
CDR3aa: CASSRGDGQTNYGYTF
CDR3nt: TGCGCCAGCAGCCGCGGGGACGGCCAAACTAACTATGGCTACACCTTC

abundance: few
v_gene: TRBV21-1
j_gene: TRBJ2-1
d_gene: NA
CDR3aa: CASMQGVRGQGYNEQFF
CDR3nt: TGTGCCAGCATGCAAGGGGTACGGGGACAGGGATACAATGAGCAGTTCTTC

abundance: few
v_gene: TRBV29-1
j_gene: TRBJ2-7
d_gene: TRBD2
CDR3aa: CSVVSGGRDEQYF
CDR3nt: TGCAGCGTTGTTAGCGGGGGTCGCGACGAGCAGTACTTC

abundance: NA
v_gene: TRBV6-5
j_gene: TRBJ2-7
d_gene: NA
CDR3aa: CASSYQGSYEQYF
CDR3nt: TGTGCCAGCAGTTACCAGGGCTCCTACGAGCAGTACTTC

abundance: NA
v_gene: TRBV6-1
j_gene: TRBJ1-3
d_gene: NA
CDR3aa: CASTKGGSSGNTIYF
CDR3nt: TGTGCCAGCACTAAGGGTGGGAGCTCTGGAAACACCATATATTTT

abundance: once
v_gene: TRBV7-9
j_gene: TRBJ1-4
d_gene: NA
CDR3aa: CASSPPGPEGEKLFF
CDR3nt: TGTGCCAGCAGCCCCCCGGGCCCAGAGGGTGAAAAACTGTTTTTT

abundance: NA
v_gene: TRBV30
j_gene: TRBJ2-1
d_gene: NA
CDR3aa: CAWSPGLTYNEQFF
CDR3nt: TGTGCCTGGAGTCCGGGACTGACCTACAATGAGCAGTTCTTC

abundance: once
v_gene: TRBV5-1
j_gene: TRBJ2-5
d_gene: NA
CDR3aa: CASSLIRQETQYF
CDR3nt: TGCGCCAGCAGCTTGATCCGGCAAGAGACCCAGTACTTC

abundance: NA
v_gene: TRBV6-5
j_gene: TRBJ1-6
d_gene: NA
CDR3aa: CASSYAGLGELPLHF
CDR3nt: TGTGCCAGCAGTTACGCGGGGCTAGGGGAATTACCCCTCCACTTT

abundance: NA
v_gene: TRBV7-2
j_gene: TRBJ1-1
d_gene: TRBD1
CDR3aa: CASSFSTGVNTEAFF
CDR3nt: TGTGCCAGCAGCTTCTCGACAGGGGTGAACACTGAAGCTTTCTTT